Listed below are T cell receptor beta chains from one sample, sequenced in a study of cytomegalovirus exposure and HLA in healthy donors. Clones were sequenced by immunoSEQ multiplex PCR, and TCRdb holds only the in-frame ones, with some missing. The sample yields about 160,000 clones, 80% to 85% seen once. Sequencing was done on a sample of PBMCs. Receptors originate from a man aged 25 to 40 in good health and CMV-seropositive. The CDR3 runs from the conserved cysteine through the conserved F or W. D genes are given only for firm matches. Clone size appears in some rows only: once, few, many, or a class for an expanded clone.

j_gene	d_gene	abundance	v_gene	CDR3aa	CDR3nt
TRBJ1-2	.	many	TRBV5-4	CASSLAGEGDYGYTF	TGTGCCAGCAGCTTGGCTGGGGAGGGCGACTATGGCTACACCTTC
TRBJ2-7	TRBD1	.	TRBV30	CAWSGAGGIPGWKQYF	TGTGCCTGGAGTGGGGCAGGGGGTATACCGGGATGGAAGCAGTACTTC
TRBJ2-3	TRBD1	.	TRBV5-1	CASSRGTGVDTQYF	TGCGCCAGCAGCCGCGGGACAGGGGTAGATACGCAGTATTTT
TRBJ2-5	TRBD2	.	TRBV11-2	CASSLKRSGLAVQETQYF	TGTGCCAGCAGCTTAAAACGTTCGGGACTAGCGGTCCAAGAGACCCAGTACTTC
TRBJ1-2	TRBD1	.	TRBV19	CASSIPGTGVSLRYGYTF	TGTGCCAGTAGTATACCCGGGACAGGGGTGTCCCTACGGTATGGCTACACCTTC
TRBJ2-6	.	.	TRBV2	CASSDSSGANVLTF	TGTGCCAGCAGTGACAGCTCTGGGGCCAACGTCCTGACTTTC
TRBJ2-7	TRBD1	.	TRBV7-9	CASSLRDRVREQYF	TGTGCCAGCAGCTTAAGGGACAGGGTCAGGGAGCAGTACTTC
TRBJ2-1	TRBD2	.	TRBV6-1	CASSEVAGDPPTEFF	TGTGCCAGCAGTGAGGTTGCGGGAGATCCCCCGACGGAGTTCTTC
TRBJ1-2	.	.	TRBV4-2	CASSQEKGVDYGYTF	TGTGCCAGCAGCCAAGAAAAAGGGGTAGACTATGGCTACACCTTC
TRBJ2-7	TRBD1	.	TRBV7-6	CASSTGVSDEQYF	TGTGCCAGCAGCACAGGGGTATCGGACGAGCAGTACTTC
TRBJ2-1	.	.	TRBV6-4	CASSETEYNEQFF	TGTGCCAGCAGTGAGACTGAATACAATGAGCAGTTCTTC
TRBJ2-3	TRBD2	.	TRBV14	CASSQASGGSTDTQYF	TGTGCCAGCAGCCAAGCCAGCGGGGGAAGCACAGATACGCAGTATTTT
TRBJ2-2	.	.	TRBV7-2	CASSLQGLQNTGELFF	TGTGCCAGCAGCCTACAGGGCCTCCAGAACACCGGGGAGCTGTTTTTT
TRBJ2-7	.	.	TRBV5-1	CASKGEISYEQYF	TGCGCCAGCAAGGGGGAAATCTCCTACGAGCAGTACTTC
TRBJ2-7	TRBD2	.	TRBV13	CASSRLAGGSYEQYF	TGTGCCAGCAGCCGTCTAGCGGGAGGGTCCTACGAGCAGTACTTC
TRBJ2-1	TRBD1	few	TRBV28	CASSWDRGEEFF	TGTGCCAGCAGTTGGGACAGGGGGGAGGAGTTCTTC